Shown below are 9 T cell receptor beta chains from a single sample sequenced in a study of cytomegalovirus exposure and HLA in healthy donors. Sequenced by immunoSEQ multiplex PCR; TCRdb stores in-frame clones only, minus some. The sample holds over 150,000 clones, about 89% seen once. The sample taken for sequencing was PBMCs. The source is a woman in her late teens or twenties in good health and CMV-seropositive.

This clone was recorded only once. CDR3 region: CASRSRDRSTGELFF. DNA of the CDR3: TGTGCCAGCAGGTCCCGGGACAGGTCTACCGGGGAGCTGTTTTTT. The chain combines TRBV11-2 with TRBJ2-2; TRBD1 matches at 8 bases. Per germline, CDR1 SGHAT and CDR2 FQNNGV. V gave up 6 bases and J gave up 5 bases; unmatched junction bases: 8. The CDR3 is made up of 15 amino acids.

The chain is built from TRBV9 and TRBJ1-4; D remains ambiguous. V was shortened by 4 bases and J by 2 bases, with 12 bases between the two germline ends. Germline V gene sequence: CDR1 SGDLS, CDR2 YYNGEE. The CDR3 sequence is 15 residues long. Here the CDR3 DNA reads TGTGCCAGCAGCCCCTCGGTTAACACTAATGAAAAACTGTTTTTT. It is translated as CASSPSVNTNEKLFF.

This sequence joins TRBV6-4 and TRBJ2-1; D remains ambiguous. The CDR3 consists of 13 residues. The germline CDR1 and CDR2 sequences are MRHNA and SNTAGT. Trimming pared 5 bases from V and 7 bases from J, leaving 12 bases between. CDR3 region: CASSLGVRNEQFF. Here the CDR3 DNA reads TGTGCCAGCAGTCTTGGTGTGCGGAATGAGCAGTTCTTC.

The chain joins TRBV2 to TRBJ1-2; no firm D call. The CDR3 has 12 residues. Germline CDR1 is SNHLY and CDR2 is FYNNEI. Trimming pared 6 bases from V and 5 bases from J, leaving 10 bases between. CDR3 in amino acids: CASSSVRYGYTF. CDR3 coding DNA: TGTGCCAGCAGCTCCGTACGGTATGGCTACACCTTC. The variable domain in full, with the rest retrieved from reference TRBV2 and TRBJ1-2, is EPEVTQTPSHQVTQMGQEVILRCVPISNHLYFYWYRQILGQKVEFLVSFYNNEISEKSEIFDDQFSVERPDGSNFTLKIRSTKLEDSAMYFCASSSVRYGYTFGSGTRLTVV.

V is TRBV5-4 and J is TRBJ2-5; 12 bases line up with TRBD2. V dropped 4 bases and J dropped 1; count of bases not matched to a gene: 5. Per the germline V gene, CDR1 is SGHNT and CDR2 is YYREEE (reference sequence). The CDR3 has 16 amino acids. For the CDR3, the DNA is TGTGCCAGCAGCCTAGTACTAGCGGGGGGCCAAGAGACCCAGTACTTC. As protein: CASSLVLAGGQETQYF.

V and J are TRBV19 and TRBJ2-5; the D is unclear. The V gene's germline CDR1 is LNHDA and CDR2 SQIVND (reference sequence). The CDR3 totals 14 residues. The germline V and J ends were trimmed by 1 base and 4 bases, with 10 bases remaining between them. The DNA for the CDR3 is TGTGCCAGTAGTATAGGGTTCGGTGGAGAGACCCAGTACTTC. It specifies CASSIGFGGETQYF.

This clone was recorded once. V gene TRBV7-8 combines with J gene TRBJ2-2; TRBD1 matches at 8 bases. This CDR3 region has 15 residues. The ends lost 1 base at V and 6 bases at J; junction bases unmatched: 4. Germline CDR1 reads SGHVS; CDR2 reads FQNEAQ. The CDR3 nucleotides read TGTGCCAGCAGCTTAGGACAGGGGTGGGCCGGGGAGCTGTTTTTT. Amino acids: CASSLGQGWAGELFF.

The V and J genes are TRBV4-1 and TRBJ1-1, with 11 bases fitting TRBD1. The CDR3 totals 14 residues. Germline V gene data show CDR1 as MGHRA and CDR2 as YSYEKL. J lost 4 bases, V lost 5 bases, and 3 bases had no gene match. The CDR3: CASSSGQGATEAFF. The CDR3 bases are TGCGCCAGCAGCTCAGGACAGGGGGCCACTGAAGCTTTCTTT.

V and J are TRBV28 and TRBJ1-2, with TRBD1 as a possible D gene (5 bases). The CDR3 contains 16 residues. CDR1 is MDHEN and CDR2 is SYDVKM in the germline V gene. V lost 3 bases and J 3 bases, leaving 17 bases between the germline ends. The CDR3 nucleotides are TGTGCCAGCAGTTTGGGAGGGGCGGGAATATACTATGGCTACACCTTC. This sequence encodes CASSLGGAGIYYGYTF.